The 4 T cell receptor beta chains reported below all come from one sample, sequenced in a study of PD-1 blockade in classical Hodgkin lymphoma. Time point denoted: cycle 4 day 1 (C4D1), after 5 to 7 weeks of nivolumab. Patients all relapsed after autologous stem cell transplantation, and there was variation in brentuximab vedotin exposure. Isolated CD8+ T cells were derived from thawed PBMCs through magnetic negative selection. The assay was immunoSEQ multiplex PCR, and TCRdb's table has in-frame clones only and misses some. The table records about 20,000 clones, more than 75% of them present only once. Source: CD8+ T cells from blood, taken before the fourth cycle of nivolumab. Receptor source: a human donor with classical Hodgkin lymphoma.

V is TRBV18 and J is TRBJ2-7; D perhaps matches TRBD1 (6 bases). This CDR3 contains 14 residues. Germline lookup yields CDR1 KGHSH and CDR2 LQKENI. V was pared by 3 bases and J by 2 bases, with 11 bases between. CDR3 in DNA: TGTGCCAGCTCACCGCAGGACAGAACCTACGAGCAGTACTTC. Its protein product is CASSPQDRTYEQYF.

CDR3 sequence reads: CASGRTGSYEQYF. CDR3 nucleotides: TGTGCCAGCGGGCGGACAGGGTCCTACGAGCAGTACTTC. This chain links TRBV4-2 with TRBJ2-7, with 8 bases identical to TRBD1. The CDR3 contains 13 residues. The germline V gene has CDR1 LGHNA and CDR2 YNFKEQ. V shed 8 bases and J 1 base; nucleotides not matched to a gene: 4.

The chain uses TRBV28 and TRBJ2-7, with D unresolved. The CDR3 sequence is 14 residues long. The germline V and J ends were trimmed by 3 bases and 0 bases, with 9 bases remaining between them. CDR1 and CDR2 from the germline V gene are MDHEN and SYDVKM. The CDR3 coding sequence is TGTGCCAGCAGTTTCGTGAGTACCTCCTACGAGCAGTACTTC. This codes for CASSFVSTSYEQYF.

The chain is built from TRBV7-9 and TRBJ2-1; D might be TRBD2 (7 bases). The germline V gene encodes CDR1 SEHNR and CDR2 FQNEAQ (reference sequence). V gave up 4 bases and J gave up 7 bases, with 17 bases separating them. The length of the CDR3 is 15 residues. The CDR3 sequence: CASSSTGRGKNEQFF. DNA for the CDR3: TGTGCCAGCAGCTCAACAGGGAGGGGGAAAAATGAGCAGTTCTTC.